This record looks at one T cell receptor (beta chain) sequence and its context. Its antigen remains unknown. The data were obtained in a study of T cell repertoires in aging, cancer and after chemotherapy. Background on the study: Clear clonal overlap appeared across healthy donor samples taken over several months to years.

Rearranged V-D-J TRB sequences were amplified with a mixed TRB-A/B primer pool. One entry per CDR3 protein, called by TCRdb with MiXCR from the multiplex PCR reads. The data show 8,500 to 10,000 distinct CDR3 sequences, with approximately 33% seen just once and over 10% held by the top ten. The CDR3 has 14 amino acids. Germline V CDR1 and CDR2: MNHNY, SVGAGI (reference sequence). V lost 6 bases, J lost 1 base, and 12 bases lay in between. Peripheral blood genomic DNA, not sorted cells or RNA, was the template. Overall study findings and caveats: Age-matched healthy donors had significantly more diverse, less clonal blood TCR repertoires than untreated cancer patients. Healthy donors lost TCR diversity with age mainly through richness, cancer patients through richness and evenness.

Sequencing was done on a sample of blood. This clonotype originated in a human donor in good health. The donor label of this sample is uncertain. The J gene is TRBJ1-2, the V gene TRBV6-6; D is uncertain. The DNA for the CDR3 is TGTGCCAGCAGCCGAGCTTTGGGTAACTATGGCTACACCTTC. This translates into CASSRALGNYGYTF.